The T cell receptor beta chain described here comes from a study of cytomegalovirus exposure and HLA in healthy donors. Both 60 Vbeta primers and 13 Jbeta primers went into the PCR. Study processing details: Later, tens of millions of unique TCR beta chains were counted in an analysis, and roughly 11 million of them were shared. The repertoire was sequenced with immunoSEQ multiplex PCR; TCRdb's copy has only in-frame clones and lacks some. From that table come the V and J calls and clone size; the DNA was used to work out D and trimming. The sample lists around 91,000 clones; roughly 78% were seen once. Trimming pared 0 bases from V and 0 bases from J, leaving 8 bases between. This CDR3 is built from 16 residues. Germline V gives CDR1 MGHRA, CDR2 YSYEKL.

The sequencing sample was made of PBMCs. The receptor comes from a male donor in good health and CMV-seropositive. The rearrangement joins TRBV4-1 to TRBJ1-4, with D hard to call. The CDR3 bases are TGCGCCAGCAGCCAAGAGGGCACCGCAACTAATGAAAAACTGTTTTTT. Translation gives CASSQEGTATNEKLFF.